This is a list of T cell receptor beta chains from one sample in a study of blood T cell repertoires in COVID-19. Measured with immunoSEQ multiplex PCR; TCRdb has only the in-frame clones, and not every one. Among more than 100,000 clones listed, roughly 79% were seen once. Sequenced: peripheral blood. These receptors all come from an older woman with active or convalescent COVID-19. Each CDR3 is given with its conserved first and last residue. D genes are given only for firm matches.

J gene	D gene	V gene	CDR3 protein
TRBJ2-1	-	TRBV4-1	CASSLGASGWSYNEQFF
TRBJ1-5	-	TRBV19	CASSDGQFISNQPQHF
TRBJ2-2	TRBD2	TRBV10-3	CASRGLAGSGELFF
TRBJ2-5	-	TRBV4-1	CASSQDKSLNQETQYF
TRBJ1-2	-	TRBV6-6	CASSSPYLNNYGYTF
TRBJ2-1	TRBD1	TRBV9	CASKAPGQGMNEQFF
TRBJ2-7	TRBD2	TRBV19	CASSIVAGGYEQYF
TRBJ1-3	-	TRBV28	CASSLQGSGNTIYF
TRBJ1-6	TRBD1	TRBV27	CASSPISTGGNSPLHF
TRBJ2-1	TRBD1	TRBV15	CATSRGTGTEGREQFF
TRBJ2-2	TRBD1	TRBV7-3	CASSAGTGVVNGELFF
TRBJ2-2	TRBD2	TRBV5-1	CASKSGANTGELFF
TRBJ1-5	-	TRBV2	CASNARFGTASNQPQHF
TRBJ1-5	TRBD1	TRBV19	CASSDGQGGNQPQHF
TRBJ2-5	TRBD1	TRBV10-3	CAISESTRTGGEETQYF
TRBJ2-1	-	TRBV7-2	CASSFFYNEQFF
TRBJ2-5	-	TRBV6-2/TRBV6-3	CASNPNWGPGTQYF
TRBJ1-5	-	TRBV23-1	CASSQSGRAKGNQPQHF
TRBJ2-1	TRBD2	TRBV11-2	CASSLAGGGQFF
TRBJ2-2	-	TRBV7-9	CASSLGQGELFF
TRBJ2-5	-	TRBV14	CASSRESRQETQYF
TRBJ1-3	TRBD1	TRBV9	CASSVDAPGTGWSGNTIYF
TRBJ1-2	-	TRBV6-5	CASSATANYGYTF
TRBJ2-1	TRBD2	TRBV15	CATSGFWGGYNEQFF
TRBJ1-1	-	TRBV7-9	CASLLRSATEAFF
TRBJ2-7	-	TRBV10-3	CAISARSEQYF
TRBJ1-2	-	TRBV9	CASSAGTSQANYGYTF
TRBJ2-3	TRBD2	TRBV10-3	CAISLTSGSTDTQYF
TRBJ1-5	-	TRBV19	CASAGAGNQPQHF
TRBJ1-2	-	TRBV5-8	CASSLIVRQGRGGYTF
TRBJ2-5	TRBD2	TRBV19	CATGGAVQETQYF
TRBJ1-3	-	TRBV7-9	CASSLWAGAGNTIYF
TRBJ1-1	-	TRBV9	CASSLTENTEAFF
TRBJ1-6	-	TRBV6-6	CASSQQGWSPLHF
TRBJ1-5	TRBD1	TRBV19	CASRNRGSNQPQHF
TRBJ2-7	TRBD2	TRBV6-2/TRBV6-3	CASSYSFIAGFSYEQYF
TRBJ1-1	TRBD1	TRBV5-1	CASSPSPTGDTEAFF